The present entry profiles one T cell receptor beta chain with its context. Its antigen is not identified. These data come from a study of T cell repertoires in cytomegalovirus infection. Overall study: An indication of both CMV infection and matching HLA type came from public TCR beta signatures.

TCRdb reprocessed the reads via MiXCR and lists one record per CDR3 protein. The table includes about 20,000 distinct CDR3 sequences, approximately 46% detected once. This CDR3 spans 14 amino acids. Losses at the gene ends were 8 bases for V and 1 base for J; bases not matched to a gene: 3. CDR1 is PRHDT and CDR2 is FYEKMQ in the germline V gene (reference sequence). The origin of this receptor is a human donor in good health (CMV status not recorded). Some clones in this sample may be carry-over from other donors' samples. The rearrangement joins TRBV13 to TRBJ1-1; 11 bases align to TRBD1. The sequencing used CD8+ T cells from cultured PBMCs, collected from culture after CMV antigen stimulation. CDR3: CASRTGGANTEAFF. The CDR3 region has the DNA TGTGCCAGCCGGACAGGGGGCGCGAACACTGAAGCTTTCTTT.